Below, 22 T cell receptor beta chains from the same sample are listed, as sequenced in a study of T-cell memory formation after mild COVID-19. TCRdb reanalysed the 5' RACE reads using MiXCR and keeps one entry per CDR3 protein. The table includes tens of thousands of distinct CDR3 sequences, 6.6% detected once. Sequencing used PBMCs or a T cell subset sorted from them (not recorded which). The receptors originated from an adult who had mild COVID-19 (a few samples of this study predate the infection). Cell type and time point are not known.

This clonotype was picked up many times. CDR3 sequence: CASSLEHLNEQFF. The CDR3 DNA reads TGCGCCAGCAGCTTGGAGCACTTAAATGAGCAGTTCTTC. This chain uses TRBV5-1 with TRBJ2-1; D gene unclear. The CDR3 is 13 residues long. Trimming pared 0 bases from V and 7 bases from J, leaving 8 bases between. Germline values: CDR1 SGHRS, CDR2 YFSETQ.

J is TRBJ2-1 and V is TRBV19, with 7 bases aligning to TRBD2. V was clipped by 7 bases and J by 0 bases; unmatched bases: 12. Germline lookup yields CDR1 LNHDA and CDR2 SQIVND (reference sequence). The CDR3 is 17 amino acids. CDR3: CASTEVAGGASYNEQFF. The DNA of the CDR3 is TGTGCCAGTACTGAGGTAGCGGGCGGAGCCTCCTACAATGAGCAGTTCTTC. Looking up the rest from reference TRBV19 and TRBJ2-1 gives the full variable domain: DGGITQSPKYLFRKEGQNVTLSCEQNLNHDAMYWYRQDPGQGLRLIYYSQIVNDFQKGDIAEGYSVSREKKESFPLTVTSAQKNPTAFYLCASTEVAGGASYNEQFFGPGTRLTVL.

This clonotype came up many times. The chain joins TRBV28 to TRBJ2-5; a weak D match, TRBD2 (6 bases). The germline gives CDR1 MDHEN, CDR2 SYDVKM. The CDR3 spans 14 residues. V lost 6 bases to trimming and J lost 2 bases, with 13 bases between them. The CDR3 loop reads CASSSPAGQETQYF. In nucleotides, the CDR3 is TGTGCCAGCAGCTCCCCGGCGGGACAAGAGACCCAGTACTTC.

The gene calls are TRBV6-1 and TRBJ1-2; 7 bases agree with TRBD1. V was pared by 8 bases and J by 5 bases, with 17 bases of the junction left unmatched. The CDR3 contains 16 residues. Germline CDR1 is MNHNS and CDR2 is SASEGT. CDR3 nucleotide sequence: TGTGCCAGCTATTCACAGGGGCGACCCTCTTCGTATGGCTACACCTTC. Translation gives CASYSQGRPSSYGYTF.

This clonotype was detected many times. The chain has TRBV11-1 and TRBJ2-2; TRBD1 might be the D (6 bases). The CDR3 loop spans 14 amino acids. In germline, CDR1 is SGHAT, CDR2 FQDESV (reference sequence). The ends were cut back, 5 bases at V and 5 bases at J, with 12 bases in the middle. CDR3 sequence: CASSPWGQTGELFF. The CDR3, as DNA: TGTGCCAGCAGCCCTTGGGGACAAACCGGGGAGCTGTTTTTT.

The rearrangement uses TRBV7-2 and TRBJ1-1, with D hard to call. The CDR3 extends over 11 amino acids. Trimming removed 3 bases at V and 5 bases at J, with 4 bases between. The V gene's germline CDR1 is SGHTA and CDR2 FQGNSA. The CDR3 protein is CASSFDTEAFF. As DNA, the CDR3 is TGTGCCAGCAGCTTTGATACTGAAGCTTTCTTT. Looking up the rest from reference TRBV7-2 and TRBJ1-1 gives the full variable domain: GAGVSQSPSNKVTEKGKDVELRCDPISGHTALYWYRQSLGQGLEFLIYFQGNSAPDKSGLPSDRFSAERTGGSVSTLTIQRTQQEDSAVYLCASSFDTEAFFGQGTRLTVV.

This clonotype has a handful of counts. The rearrangement joins TRBV6-5 to TRBJ2-7, with D tentatively TRBD1 (6 bases). The CDR3 is made up of 16 amino acids. Germline CDR1 reads MNHEY; CDR2 reads SVGAGI. V was cut by 4 bases and J by 3 bases, with 19 bases left in between. CDR3 sequence: CASSSPRQASIYEQYF. DNA of the CDR3: TGTGCCAGCAGTTCTCCTCGACAGGCCTCGATCTACGAGCAGTACTTC.

This clonotype was detected many times. A read error may account for a junction end that differs from germline. The CDR3 nucleotides are TGTGCCAGCAGCTCCAGAGGGCTAGCGTCGAACTTC. Translated, it gives CASSSRGLASNF. The chain uses TRBV7-2 and TRBJ2-7, with D possibly being TRBD2 (6 bases). The V gene's germline CDR1 is SGHTA and CDR2 FQGNSA. The CDR3 runs 12 residues.

The J gene is TRBJ1-1, the V gene TRBV25-1; the D gene is possibly TRBD1 (6 bases). The CDR3 runs 18 residues. The germline gives CDR1 MGHDK, CDR2 SYGVNS. V was pared by 2 bases and J by 1 base, with 20 bases between. The CDR3 DNA reads TGTGCCAGCAGTGAAATAGGGGCAGGGGCTCGGGAGAACACTGAAGCTTTCTTT. It encodes CASSEIGAGARENTEAFF.

This clonotype was recorded a few times. The V call is TRBV7-8, the J call TRBJ2-7; TRBD2 might be the D (5 bases). Trimming shortened V by 5 bases and J by 5 bases, and 13 bases separated the two germline ends. The CDR3 sequence is 13 residues long. Germline CDR1 SGHVS, CDR2 FQNEAQ. The CDR3 nucleotides are TGTGCCAGCAGCCCTCAGCGGCGGAACGAGCAGTACTTC. Translation gives CASSPQRRNEQYF. The full variable domain, with the rest looked up from reference TRBV7-8 and TRBJ2-7, is GAGVSQSPRYKVAKRGQDVALRCDPISGHVSLFWYQQALGQGPEFLTYFQNEAQLDKSGLPSDRFFAERPEGSVSTLKIQRTQQEDSAVYLCASSPQRRNEQYFGPGTRLTVT.

This clonotype was picked up many times. The rearrangement joins TRBV5-1 to TRBJ1-6, with 7 bases lining up with TRBD1. The CDR3 totals 16 residues. From germline, CDR1 is SGHRS and CDR2 YFSETQ. The V gene end was trimmed by 2 bases and the J gene end by 6 bases; junction bases not matched to a gene: 8. Here the CDR3 reads CASSLQWDSLNSPLHF. CDR3 nucleotide sequence: TGCGCCAGCAGCTTACAATGGGACAGCCTTAATTCACCCCTCCACTTT.

The gene calls are TRBV3-1 and TRBJ1-6; TRBD1 aligns across 9 bases. Germline V gives CDR1 LGHDT, CDR2 YNNKEL (reference sequence). The V and J ends lost 4 bases and 13 bases, in that order; junction bases with no gene match: 11. The CDR3 is 15 amino acids. CDR3 in amino acids: CASSPLWTGENPLHF. The CDR3 DNA is TGTGCCAGCAGCCCCCTGTGGACAGGGGAAAACCCCCTCCACTTT.

The chain joins TRBV20-1 to TRBJ2-3, with TRBD2 matching over 7 bases. The CDR3 covers 13 residues. The germline V gene has CDR1 DFQATT and CDR2 SNEGSKA (reference sequence). Losses at the gene ends were 5 bases for V and 5 bases for J; bases not matched to a gene: 7. CDR3 DNA sequence: TGCAGTGCTTACGGACTAGTAAGAGATACGCAGTATTTT. Translating gives CSAYGLVRDTQYF.

The sample holds a few counts of this clonotype. The chain couples TRBV2 to TRBJ1-1, with unresolved D. The CDR3 spans 12 residues. Germline V gene lookup returns CDR1 SNHLY and CDR2 FYNNEI. Trimming removed 4 bases at V and 0 bases at J, with 3 bases between. The CDR3 sequence: CASSGMNTEAFF. In nucleotides, the CDR3 is TGTGCCAGCAGTGGTATGAACACTGAAGCTTTCTTT.

This clonotype was recorded at least ten times. The gene calls are TRBV7-2 and TRBJ1-5; no definite D call. The V gene's germline CDR1 is SGHTA and CDR2 FQGNSA. With 5 bases removed from V and 2 bases from J, the gap between germline ends came to 31 bases. The CDR3 is made up of 21 amino acids. The CDR3 is CASSLSRASGSTLDGNQPQHF. The CDR3 DNA reads TGTGCCAGCAGCCTAAGCCGGGCATCGGGCTCTACCCTTGATGGCAATCAGCCCCAGCATTTT. Drawing the rest from reference TRBV7-2 and TRBJ1-5, the complete variable domain is GAGVSQSPSNKVTEKGKDVELRCDPISGHTALYWYRQSLGQGLEFLIYFQGNSAPDKSGLPSDRFSAERTGGSVSTLTIQRTQQEDSAVYLCASSLSRASGSTLDGNQPQHFGDGTRLSIL.

The V call is TRBV29-1, the J call TRBJ1-1; D not certain. CDR1 and CDR2 (germline): SQVTM, ANQGSEA. V was trimmed by 0 bases and J by 7 bases, leaving 9 bases between them. This CDR3 comprises 12 residues. CDR3 sequence reads: CSVEDQGSEAFF. The CDR3 nucleotides are TGCAGCGTTGAAGATCAAGGGAGTGAAGCTTTCTTT.

This clonotype was detected a few times. The CDR3 spells CASSPHNSGANVLTF. CDR3 in DNA: TGTGCCAGCAGCCCTCACAACTCTGGGGCCAACGTCCTGACTTTC. J is TRBJ2-6 and V is TRBV5-6; D gene unclear. The CDR3 is made up of 15 amino acids. V was shortened by 4 bases and J by 0 bases, with 8 bases between the two germline ends. The V gene's germline CDR1 is SGHDT and CDR2 YYEEEE.

This clonotype was detected only a few times. The rearrangement joins TRBV2 to TRBJ2-1, with 7 bases fitting TRBD1. Germline V gene lookup returns CDR1 SNHLY and CDR2 FYNNEI. The J segment lost 6 bases and the V segment lost 2 bases, leaving 7 bases of the junction unmatched. This CDR3 spans 15 amino acids. CDR3 coding DNA: TGTGCCAGCAGTGAACGGCAGGGGGTGGGCAATGAGCAGTTCTTC. It encodes CASSERQGVGNEQFF.

The gene calls are TRBV18 and TRBJ2-7; 10 positions agree with TRBD2. This CDR3 has 14 residues. The germline V gene encodes CDR1 KGHSH and CDR2 LQKENI. The J segment lost 6 bases and the V segment lost 2 bases, leaving 4 bases of the junction unmatched. CDR3 bases: TGTGCCAGCTCACCAGGTGAGCGGGAGGGCGAGCAGTACTTC. This sequence encodes CASSPGEREGEQYF.

The chain links TRBV6-5 to TRBJ2-7, with 8 bases aligning to TRBD2. The CDR3 loop spans 13 amino acids. Germline CDR1 MNHEY, CDR2 SVGAGI. With 7 bases clipped from V and 5 bases from J, the junction kept 7 bases outside the gene matches. The CDR3 loop reads CASTPGGGNEQYF. The CDR3 DNA is TGTGCCAGCACTCCGGGGGGGGGGAACGAGCAGTACTTC.

This clonotype was recorded a few times. The chain combines TRBV12-3 or TRBV12-4 with TRBJ2-2; possible D gene TRBD1, 5 bases. Trimming pared 2 bases from V and 7 bases from J, leaving 14 bases between. The CDR3 contains 15 residues. The CDR3 protein is CASSLSGARVGELFF. The CDR3 DNA reads TGTGCCAGCAGTTTAAGTGGGGCCCGGGTCGGGGAGCTGTTTTTT.

The chain employs TRBV7-9 and TRBJ1-4; no clear D gene. This CDR3 comprises 12 residues. V was clipped by 5 bases and J by 10 bases, with 11 bases between them. Germline V CDR1 and CDR2: SEHNR, FQNEAQ (reference sequence). CDR3 amino acids: CASSPDRRKLFF. In nucleotides, the CDR3 is TGTGCCAGCAGCCCGGACCGTCGAAAACTGTTTTTT.